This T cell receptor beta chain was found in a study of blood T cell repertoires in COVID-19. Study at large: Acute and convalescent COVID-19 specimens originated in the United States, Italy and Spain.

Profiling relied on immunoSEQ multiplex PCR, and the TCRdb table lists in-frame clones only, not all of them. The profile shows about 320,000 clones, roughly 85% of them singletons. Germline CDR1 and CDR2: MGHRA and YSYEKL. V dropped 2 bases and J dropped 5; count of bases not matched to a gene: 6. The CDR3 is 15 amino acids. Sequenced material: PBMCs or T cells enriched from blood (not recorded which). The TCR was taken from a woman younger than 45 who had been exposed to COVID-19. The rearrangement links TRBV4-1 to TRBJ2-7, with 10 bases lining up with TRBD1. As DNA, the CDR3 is TGCGCCAGCAGCCAACTGGGACAGGGGATCAACGAGCAGTACTTC. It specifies CASSQLGQGINEQYF.